This TCR beta chain was sequenced for a study of blood T cell repertoires in COVID-19 (dated by TCRdb to about 2020). The study in broad terms: Samples covering the acute and convalescent phases of COVID-19 were provided by collaborators in the United States, Italy and Spain. The prospective study material was composed of cDNA or gDNA derived from T cells, B-cell-depleted T cells, or PBMCs. Deeply sampled blood TCRbeta repertoires from subjects exposed to, actively infected with, or recovered from COVID-19 were included in the dataset. The repertoires were released in a freely available public database intended as a resource for research on the immune response to SARS-CoV-2. Samples came from the ongoing ImmuneRACE study (first 160 participants) plus 1,254 subjects from 6 global collaborators. Sample metadata almost always included a de-identified subject ID, COVID-19 status, age in years and sex. HLA class I and class II types, where available, came from metadata supplied by the sample provider rather than from assay-based typing.

What the authors observed across the whole study: The quantity of clinical and demographic metadata differed by source and by participant and was supplied without curation.

This clone was detected only a few times. Which antigen it targets is not known. No base qualities exist here, and no much larger clone lies one base off it. In the prospective study, participants were about 18 to 89 years old, resided in under 30 geographic areas of the United States, and were enrolled through a virtual design. To assign participants to cohorts, the prospective study relied on clinical history that participants themselves reported in a screening survey and a study questionnaire. Exposed participants had been in contact, within 2 weeks of entering the study, with a person who had a PCR-confirmed or clinician-diagnosed case of COVID-19. Each participant in the prospective study had whole blood, serum and a nasopharyngeal or oropharyngeal swab collected by mobile phlebotomists. Prospective study participants could optionally give additional blood draws and questionnaires over an approximately two-month period. Prospective study blood samples were shipped either frozen or at room temperature before DNA extraction.

TCRbeta CDR3 regions were amplified from genomic DNA using the immunoSEQ Assay, a bias-controlled multiplex PCR. The source study handled its data this way. The number of nucleated cells in each sample was estimated by amplification of reference gene primers within the assay. Sequence reads were collapsed and filtered to measure the absolute abundance of every unique TCRbeta CDR3 rearrangement. For each sample, productive Simpson clonality was calculated by taking the square root of Simpson's diversity index across productive rearrangements. This immuneACCESS table, as held by TCRdb, lists in-frame sequences with V and J called but not all clones. Of the missing ones, under half trace to an unresolved V gene in checked studies; the others have no known cause. The DNA was the basis for D and trimming; V, J and clone size are from that table. The sample contains roughly 260,000 clones, about 83% of them found a single time. In total, the top ten clones hold approximately 4% of the sample.

V sheds 2 bases and J sheds 7 bases, leaving 9 bases between their ends. Including cysteine and phenylalanine, the CDR3 has 11 amino acids. The kept DNA is CDR3 alone, 33 bases in frame from the first base. Per the germline V gene (reference sequence), GTSNPN is the CDR1 and SVGIG is the CDR2. The sequence links TRBV30 to TRBJ2-7; the D gene is unclear. The source of this sequence is a woman in her thirties or forties who had been exposed to COVID-19. The specimen was PBMCs or T cells enriched from blood (not recorded which). The nucleotide sequence is TGTGCCTGGAGTCAAGCACAGGAGCAGTACTTC. Translated, it gives CAWSQAQEQYF.